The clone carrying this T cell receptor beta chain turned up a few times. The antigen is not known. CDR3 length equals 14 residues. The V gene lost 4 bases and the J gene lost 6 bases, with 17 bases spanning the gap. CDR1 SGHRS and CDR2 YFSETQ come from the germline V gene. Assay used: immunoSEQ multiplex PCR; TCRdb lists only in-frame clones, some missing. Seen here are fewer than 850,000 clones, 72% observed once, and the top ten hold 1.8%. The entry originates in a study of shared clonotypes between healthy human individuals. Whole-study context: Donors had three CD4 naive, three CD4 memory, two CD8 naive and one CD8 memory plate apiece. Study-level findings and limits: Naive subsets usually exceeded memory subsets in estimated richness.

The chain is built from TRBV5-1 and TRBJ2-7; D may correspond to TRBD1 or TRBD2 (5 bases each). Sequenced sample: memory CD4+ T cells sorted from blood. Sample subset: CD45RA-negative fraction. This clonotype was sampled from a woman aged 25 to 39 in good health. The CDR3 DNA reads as TGCGCCAGCAGCCCCCTAGGGACCGCCGCCGAGCAGTACTTC. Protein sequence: CASSPLGTAAEQYF.